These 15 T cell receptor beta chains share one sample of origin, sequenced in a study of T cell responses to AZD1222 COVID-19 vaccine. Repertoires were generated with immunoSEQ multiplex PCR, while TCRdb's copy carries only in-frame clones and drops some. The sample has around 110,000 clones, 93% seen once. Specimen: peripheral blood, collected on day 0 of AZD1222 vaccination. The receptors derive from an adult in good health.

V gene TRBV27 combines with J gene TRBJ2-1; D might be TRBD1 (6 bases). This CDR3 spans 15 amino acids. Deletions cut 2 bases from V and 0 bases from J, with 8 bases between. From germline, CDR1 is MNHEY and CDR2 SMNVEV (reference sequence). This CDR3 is CASSLRTVSYNEQFF. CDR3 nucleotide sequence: TGTGCCAGCAGTTTAAGGACAGTCTCCTACAATGAGCAGTTCTTC.

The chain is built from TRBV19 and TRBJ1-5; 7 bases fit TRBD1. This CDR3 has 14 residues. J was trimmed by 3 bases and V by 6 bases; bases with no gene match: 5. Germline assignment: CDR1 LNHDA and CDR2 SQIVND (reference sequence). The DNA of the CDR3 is TGTGCCAGTAGCGCCACAGGGGACAATCAGCCCCAGCATTTT. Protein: CASSATGDNQPQHF.

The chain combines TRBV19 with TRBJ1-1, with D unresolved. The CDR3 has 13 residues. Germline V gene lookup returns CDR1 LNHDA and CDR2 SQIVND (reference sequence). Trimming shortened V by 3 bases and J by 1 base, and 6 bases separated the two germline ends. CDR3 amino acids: CASSIIRNTEAFF. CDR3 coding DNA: TGTGCCAGTAGTATCATCCGGAACACTGAAGCTTTCTTT.

Here the CDR3 reads CASSHGLAVPNTGELFF. The CDR3 DNA sequence: TGTGCCAGCAGCCATGGACTAGCGGTACCGAACACCGGGGAGCTGTTTTTT. The chain uses TRBV3-1 (or the pseudogene TRBV3-2) and TRBJ2-2; 10 bases line up with TRBD2. Trimming removed 3 bases from V and 0 bases from J; junction bases left unmatched: 4. This CDR3 is 17 amino acids long. The germline V gene has CDR1 LGHDT and CDR2 YNNKEL (reference sequence).

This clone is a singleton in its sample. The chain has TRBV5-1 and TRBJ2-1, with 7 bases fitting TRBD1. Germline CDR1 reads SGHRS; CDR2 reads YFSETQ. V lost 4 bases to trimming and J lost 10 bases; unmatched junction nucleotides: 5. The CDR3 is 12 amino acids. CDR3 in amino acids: CASSIQGWEQFF. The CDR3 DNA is TGCGCCAGCAGCATACAGGGGTGGGAGCAGTTCTTC.

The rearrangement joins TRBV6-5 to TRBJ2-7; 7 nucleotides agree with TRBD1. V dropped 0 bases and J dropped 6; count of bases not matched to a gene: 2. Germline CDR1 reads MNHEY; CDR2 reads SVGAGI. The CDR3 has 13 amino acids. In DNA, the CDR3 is TGTGCCAGCAGTTACTCCACAGGGGCCGAGCAGTACTTC. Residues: CASSYSTGAEQYF.

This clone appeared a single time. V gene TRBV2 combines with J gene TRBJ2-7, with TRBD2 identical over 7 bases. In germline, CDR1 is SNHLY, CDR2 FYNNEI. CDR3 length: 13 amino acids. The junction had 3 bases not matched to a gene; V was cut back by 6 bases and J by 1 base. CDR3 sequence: CASSLAASYEQYF. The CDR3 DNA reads TGTGCCAGCAGCCTAGCGGCTTCCTACGAGCAGTACTTC.

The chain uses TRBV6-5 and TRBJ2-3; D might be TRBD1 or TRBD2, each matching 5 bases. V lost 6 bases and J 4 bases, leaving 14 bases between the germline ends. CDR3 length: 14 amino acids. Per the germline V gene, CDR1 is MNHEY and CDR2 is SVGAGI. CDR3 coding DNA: TGTGCCAGCAGGGGACGGCAATGGGCAGATACGCAGTATTTT. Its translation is CASRGRQWADTQYF.

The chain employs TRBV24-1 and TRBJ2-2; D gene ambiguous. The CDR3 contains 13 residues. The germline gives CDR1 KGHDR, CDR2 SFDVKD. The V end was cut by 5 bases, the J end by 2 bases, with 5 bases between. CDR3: CATSGGNTGELFF. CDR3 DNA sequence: TGTGCCACCAGTGGGGGTAACACCGGGGAGCTGTTTTTT.

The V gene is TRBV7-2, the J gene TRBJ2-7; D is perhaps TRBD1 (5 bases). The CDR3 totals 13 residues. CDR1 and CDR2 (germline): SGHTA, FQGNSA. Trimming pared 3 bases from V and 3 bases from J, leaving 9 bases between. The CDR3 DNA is TGTGCCAGCAGCTTCCGACAGCTCTACGAGCAGTACTTC. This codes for CASSFRQLYEQYF.

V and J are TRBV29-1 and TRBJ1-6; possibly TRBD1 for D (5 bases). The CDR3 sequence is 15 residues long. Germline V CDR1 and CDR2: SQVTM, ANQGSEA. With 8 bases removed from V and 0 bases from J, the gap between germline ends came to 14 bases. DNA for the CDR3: TGCAGCTCCCGGGACCGGAGCTCCTATAATTCACCCCTCCACTTT. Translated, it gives CSSRDRSSYNSPLHF.

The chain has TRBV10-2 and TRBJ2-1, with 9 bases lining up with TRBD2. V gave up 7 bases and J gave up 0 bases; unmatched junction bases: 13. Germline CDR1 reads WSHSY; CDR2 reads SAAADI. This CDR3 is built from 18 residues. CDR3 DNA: TGCGCCAGCATCGGGGTAGCGGGAGAGGGGAGCTCCTACAATGAGCAGTTCTTC. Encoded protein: CASIGVAGEGSSYNEQFF.

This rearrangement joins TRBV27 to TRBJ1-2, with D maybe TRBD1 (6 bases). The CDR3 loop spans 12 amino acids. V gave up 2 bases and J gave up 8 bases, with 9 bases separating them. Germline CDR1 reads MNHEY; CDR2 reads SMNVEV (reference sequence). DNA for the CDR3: TGTGCCAGCAGTTTACAGGGGAAAGGCTACACCTTC. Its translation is CASSLQGKGYTF.

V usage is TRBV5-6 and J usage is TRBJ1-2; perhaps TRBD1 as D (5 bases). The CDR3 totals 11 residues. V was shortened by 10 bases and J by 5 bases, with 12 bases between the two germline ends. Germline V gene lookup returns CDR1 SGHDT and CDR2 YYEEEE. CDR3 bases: TGTGCCGGCGGGGCTGTTTATGGCTACACCTTC. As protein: CAGGAVYGYTF.

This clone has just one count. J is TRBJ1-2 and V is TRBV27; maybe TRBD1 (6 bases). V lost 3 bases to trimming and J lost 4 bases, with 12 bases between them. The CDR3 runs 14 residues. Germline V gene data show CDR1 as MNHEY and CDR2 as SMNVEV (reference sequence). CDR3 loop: CASSFGGQPYGYTF. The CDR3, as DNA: TGTGCCAGCAGTTTTGGGGGGCAACCCTATGGCTACACCTTC.